This T cell receptor (beta chain) was identified during a study of T cells in Graves' hyperthyroidism and ophthalmopathy. Whole-study results and caveats: Most clonotypes expanded in the thyroid (above 0.001) were also present in blood.

V shed 6 bases, J shed 8 bases, and the junction held 12 bases outside the gene matches. The CDR3 sequence is 14 residues long. Lactation, pregnancy, other autoimmune disease or uncontrolled infection excluded patients. Orbital computed tomography and thyroid ultrasound, together with serum TRAb and thyroxine and clinical symptoms, were used for diagnoses. An approximately 9.8 ml volume of fresh peripheral blood provided the PBMCs. This clonotype showed up many times. The target antigen is unknown. From RNA transcripts, TCR beta CDR3 regions were amplified. Carried out on the TCR CDR3, a first-round RT-PCR used the HTBI primer set. From the multiplex PCR reads, TCRdb called clonotypes with MiXCR, one entry per CDR3 protein. This sample carries hundreds of thousands of distinct CDR3 sequences, roughly 14% of them seen once, and the ten largest clones take roughly 4.5%.

The clonotype was recovered from a woman in her thirties or forties with Graves' ophthalmopathy. Sequenced: blood. V and J are TRBV12-3 or TRBV12-4 and TRBJ1-1; TRBD1 aligns across 7 bases. CDR3 in DNA: TGTGCCAGCAGAAGACGGGACAGTCTCGAGGAAGCTTTCTTT. It specifies CASRRRDSLEEAFF.